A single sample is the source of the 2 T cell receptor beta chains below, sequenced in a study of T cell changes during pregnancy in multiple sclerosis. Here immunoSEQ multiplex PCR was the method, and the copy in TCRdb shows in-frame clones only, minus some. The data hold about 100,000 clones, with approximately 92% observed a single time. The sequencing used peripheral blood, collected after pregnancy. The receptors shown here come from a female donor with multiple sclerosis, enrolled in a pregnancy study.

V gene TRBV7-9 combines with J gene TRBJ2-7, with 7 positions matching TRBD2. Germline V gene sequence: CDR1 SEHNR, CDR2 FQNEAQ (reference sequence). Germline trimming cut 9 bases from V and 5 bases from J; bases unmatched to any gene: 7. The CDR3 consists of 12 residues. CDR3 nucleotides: TGTGCCAGTGGGGGGGTTCCGAACGAGCAGTACTTC. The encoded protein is CASGGVPNEQYF.

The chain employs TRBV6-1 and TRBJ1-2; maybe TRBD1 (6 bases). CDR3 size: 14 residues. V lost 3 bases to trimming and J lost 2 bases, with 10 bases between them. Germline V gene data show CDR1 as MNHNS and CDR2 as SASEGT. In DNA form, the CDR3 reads TGTGCCAGCAGTGATTTACAGGGCAACTATGGCTACACCTTC. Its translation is CASSDLQGNYGYTF.